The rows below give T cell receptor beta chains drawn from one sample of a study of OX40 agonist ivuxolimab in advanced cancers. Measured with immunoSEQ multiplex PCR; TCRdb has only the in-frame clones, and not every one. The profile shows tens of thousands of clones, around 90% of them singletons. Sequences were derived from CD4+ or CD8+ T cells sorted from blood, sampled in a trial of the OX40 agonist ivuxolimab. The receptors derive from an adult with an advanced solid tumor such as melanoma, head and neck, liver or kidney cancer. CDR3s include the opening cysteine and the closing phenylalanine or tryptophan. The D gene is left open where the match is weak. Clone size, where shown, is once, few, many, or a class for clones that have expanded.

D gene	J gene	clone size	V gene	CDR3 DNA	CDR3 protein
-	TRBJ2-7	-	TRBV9	TGTGCCAGCAGCTCCAGTCAAGGGACCGAGCAGTACTTC	CASSSSQGTEQYF
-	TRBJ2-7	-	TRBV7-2	TGTGCCAGCAGCCGGGACCACTACGAGCAGTACTTC	CASSRDHYEQYF
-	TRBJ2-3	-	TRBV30	TGTGCCTGGAGATTTGGGGTGGGAGGAATCAGCACAGATACGCAGTATTTT	CAWRFGVGGISTDTQYF
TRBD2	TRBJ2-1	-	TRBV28	TGTGCCAGCAGTTTAAATAGCGGGAGATTCGATGAGCAGTTCTTC	CASSLNSGRFDEQFF
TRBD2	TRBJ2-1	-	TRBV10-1	TGCGCCAGCATTGGACTAGCGGGAGAATCCGTCGGGGAGCAGTTCTTC	CASIGLAGESVGEQFF
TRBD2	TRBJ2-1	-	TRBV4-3	TGCGCCAGCAGCCAAGATCTAGCGGGAGTTTACAATGAGCAGTTCTTC	CASSQDLAGVYNEQFF
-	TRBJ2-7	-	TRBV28	TGTGCCAGCAGTTTGGCGCGAATTGACTACGAGCAGTACTTC	CASSLARIDYEQYF
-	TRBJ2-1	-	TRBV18	TGTGCCAGCTCATCCACTAGCCAGGCGGATGAGCAGTTCTTC	CASSSTSQADEQFF
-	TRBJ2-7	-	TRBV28	TGTGCCAGCGGGTCACAATCTTCTGGAGACGAGCAGTACTTC	CASGSQSSGDEQYF
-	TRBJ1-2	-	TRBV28	TGTGCCAGCAGTCCTCCCGGGGCCGGCTACACCTTC	CASSPPGAGYTF
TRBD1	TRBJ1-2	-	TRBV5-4	TGTGCCAGCAGCTCCGGGACAGGGTATGATGGCTACACCTTC	CASSSGTGYDGYTF
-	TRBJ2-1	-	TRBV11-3	TGTGCCAGCAGCTCCCCCGGGGATCCCCTAGGTGAGCAGTTCTTC	CASSSPGDPLGEQFF
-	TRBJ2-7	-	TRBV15	TGTGCCACCAGCAGAGATGGGATAACGGCTTACGAGCAGTACTTC	CATSRDGITAYEQYF
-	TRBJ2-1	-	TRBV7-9	TGTGCCAGCAGCTTAGGCCCGGGTGAGCAGTTCTTC	CASSLGPGEQFF
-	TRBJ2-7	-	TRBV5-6	TGTGCCAGCAGCTCTCGGGTAAGCTCCTACGAGCAGTACTTC	CASSSRVSSYEQYF
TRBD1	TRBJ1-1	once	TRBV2	TGTGCCAGCAGTGATGGACAGGGGGTGAACACTGAAGCTTTCTTT	CASSDGQGVNTEAFF
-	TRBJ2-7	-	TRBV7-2	TGTGCCAGCAGCTTAGCGCTTGAGGGGTCCTCCTACGAGCAGTACTTC	CASSLALEGSSYEQYF
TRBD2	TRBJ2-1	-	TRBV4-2	TGTGCCAGCAGCCAAGATGGTTTTTTTGGGCGGGAGGGCCCCTACAATGAGCAGTTCTTC	CASSQDGFFGREGPYNEQFF
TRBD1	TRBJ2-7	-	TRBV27	TGTGCCAGCAGTTTATCTTGGACAGGGGGTTTCTACGAGCAGTACTTC	CASSLSWTGGFYEQYF
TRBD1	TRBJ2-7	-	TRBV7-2	TGTGCCAGCAGCTTAGAGGTGGGGACAGAGAACTACGAGCAGTACTTC	CASSLEVGTENYEQYF
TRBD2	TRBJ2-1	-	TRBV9	TGTGCCAGCAGCGTAGCTAGCGGGGCCTACAATGAGCAGTTCTTC	CASSVASGAYNEQFF
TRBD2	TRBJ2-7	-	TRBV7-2	TGTGCCAGCAGCTTAGTGTCGCGGGAGATCCACGAGCAGTACTTC	CASSLVSREIHEQYF
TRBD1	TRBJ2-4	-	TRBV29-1	TGCAGCGTTGAAGGGGGGACAGGGGGCAACATTCAGTACTTC	CSVEGGTGGNIQYF
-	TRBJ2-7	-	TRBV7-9	TGTGCCAGCAGCTTAGGTCCGGGAACGACCTACGAGCAGTACTTC	CASSLGPGTTYEQYF
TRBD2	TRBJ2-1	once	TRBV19	TGTGCCACCCAAACTAGCGGGCCCCAGATATGGAATGAGCAGTTCTTC	CATQTSGPQIWNEQFF
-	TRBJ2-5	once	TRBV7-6	TGTGCCAGCAGCTTAGGAGACTGGGACTGGCAAGAGACCCAGTACTTC	CASSLGDWDWQETQYF
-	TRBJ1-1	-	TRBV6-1	TGTGCCAGCAGTCCGGCCAGCGCGGTCACTGAAGCTTTCTTT	CASSPASAVTEAFF
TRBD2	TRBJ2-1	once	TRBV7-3	TGTGCCAGCAGCCTAAGCGGGGTGCGCTCCAATGAGCAGTTCTTC	CASSLSGVRSNEQFF
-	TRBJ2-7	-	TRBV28	TGTGCCAGCAGTTCGGACCTATTCGAGCAGTACTTC	CASSSDLFEQYF
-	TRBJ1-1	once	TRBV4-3	TGCGCCAGCAGTCCTCTCGGGGACACTGAAGCTTTCTTT	CASSPLGDTEAFF
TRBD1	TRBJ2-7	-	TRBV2	TGTGCCGCCAGCCGGGAGACAGGGGAAACCTACGAGCAGTACTTC	CAASRETGETYEQYF
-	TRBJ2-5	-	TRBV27	TGTGCCAGCAGTCCTCGGGACCACAGGGCCCAGTACTTC	CASSPRDHRAQYF
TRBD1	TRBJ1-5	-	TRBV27	TGTGCCAGCAGGACAGGGGGTCAGCCCCAGCATTTT	CASRTGGQPQHF
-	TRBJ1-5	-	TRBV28	TGTGCCAGCAGTAAATTACTAAGGGGGGATCAGCCCCAGCATTTT	CASSKLLRGDQPQHF
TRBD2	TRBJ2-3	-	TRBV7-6	TGTGCCAGCAGCTTAAAGCGGGGAATGGTTTCGGCAGATACGCAGTATTTT	CASSLKRGMVSADTQYF
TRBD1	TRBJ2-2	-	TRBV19	TGTGCCAGTAGTATAGATCCCGCCGTCGGGACAGCGACATACACCGGGGAGCTGTTTTTT	CASSIDPAVGTATYTGELFF
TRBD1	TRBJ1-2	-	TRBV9	TGTGCCAGCAGCGGCGACAGGGGATTCGGCTACACCTTC	CASSGDRGFGYTF
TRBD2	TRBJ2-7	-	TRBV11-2	TGTGCCAGCAGCCCCTGGACTAGCGGACCCTACGAGCAGTACTTC	CASSPWTSGPYEQYF
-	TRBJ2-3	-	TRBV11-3	TGTGCCAGCAGTAACAGGGCAGATACGCAGTATTTT	CASSNRADTQYF
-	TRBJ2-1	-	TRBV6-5	TGTGCCAGCAGTTACTCGCTTTTAGTCGATGAGCAGTTCTTC	CASSYSLLVDEQFF
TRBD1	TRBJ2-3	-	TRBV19	TGTGCCAGTCACCGGGACAGGGACTCAGATACGCAGTATTTT	CASHRDRDSDTQYF
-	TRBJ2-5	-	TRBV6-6	TGTGCCAGCAGTTATTCCGGGACACAAGAGACCCAGTACTTC	CASSYSGTQETQYF